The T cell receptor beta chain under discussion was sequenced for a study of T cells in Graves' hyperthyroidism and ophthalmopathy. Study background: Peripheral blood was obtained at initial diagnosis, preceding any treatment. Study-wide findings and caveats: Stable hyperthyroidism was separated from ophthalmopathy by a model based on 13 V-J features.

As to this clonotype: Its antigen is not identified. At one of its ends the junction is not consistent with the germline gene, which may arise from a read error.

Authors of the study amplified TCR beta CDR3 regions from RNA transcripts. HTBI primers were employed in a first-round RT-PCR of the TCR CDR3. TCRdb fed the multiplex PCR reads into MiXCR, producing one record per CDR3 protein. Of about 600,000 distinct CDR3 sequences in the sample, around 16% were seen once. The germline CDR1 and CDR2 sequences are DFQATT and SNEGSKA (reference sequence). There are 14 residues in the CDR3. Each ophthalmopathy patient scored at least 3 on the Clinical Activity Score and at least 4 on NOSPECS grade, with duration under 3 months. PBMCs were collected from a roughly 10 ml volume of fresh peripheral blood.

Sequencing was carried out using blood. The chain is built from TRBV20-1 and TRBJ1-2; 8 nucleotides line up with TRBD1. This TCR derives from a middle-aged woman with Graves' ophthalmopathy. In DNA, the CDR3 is TGCAGTGCTGGGCAGGGGGCGCTTGACTATGGCTGCACCTTC. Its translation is CSAGQGALDYGCTF.